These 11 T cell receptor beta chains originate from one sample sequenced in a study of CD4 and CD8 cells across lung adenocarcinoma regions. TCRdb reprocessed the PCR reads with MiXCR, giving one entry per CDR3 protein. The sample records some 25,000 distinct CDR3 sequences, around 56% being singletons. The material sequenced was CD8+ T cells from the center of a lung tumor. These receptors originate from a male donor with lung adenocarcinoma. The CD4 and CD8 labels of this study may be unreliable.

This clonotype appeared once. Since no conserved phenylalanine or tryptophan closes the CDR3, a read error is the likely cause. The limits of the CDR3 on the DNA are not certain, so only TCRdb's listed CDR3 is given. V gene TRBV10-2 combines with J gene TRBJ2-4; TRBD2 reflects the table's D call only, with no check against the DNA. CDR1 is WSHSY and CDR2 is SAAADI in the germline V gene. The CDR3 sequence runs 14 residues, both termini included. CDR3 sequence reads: CASSEKVSLAGGWE.

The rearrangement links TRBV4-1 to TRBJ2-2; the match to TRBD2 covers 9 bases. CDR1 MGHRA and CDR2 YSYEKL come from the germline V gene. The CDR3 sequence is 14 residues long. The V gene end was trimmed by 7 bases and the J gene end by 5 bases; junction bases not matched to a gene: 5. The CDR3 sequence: CASIAGVGTGELFF. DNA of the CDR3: TGCGCCAGCATAGCGGGAGTTGGTACCGGGGAGCTGTTTTTT.

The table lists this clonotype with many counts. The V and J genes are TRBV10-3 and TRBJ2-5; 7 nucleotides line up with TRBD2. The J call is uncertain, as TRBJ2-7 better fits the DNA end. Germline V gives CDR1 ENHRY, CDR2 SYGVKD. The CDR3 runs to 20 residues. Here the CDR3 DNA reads TGTGCCATCAGTGACCGTGTAGATGAGTTCGAAGGGAGGGCCCCCCACGAGCAGTACTTC. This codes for CAISDRVDEFEGRAPHEQYF.

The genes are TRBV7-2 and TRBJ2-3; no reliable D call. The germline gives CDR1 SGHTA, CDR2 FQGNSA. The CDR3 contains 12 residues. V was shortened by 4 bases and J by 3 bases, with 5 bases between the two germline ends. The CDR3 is CASSSRTDTQYF. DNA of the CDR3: TGTGCCAGCAGCTCCCGGACAGATACGCAGTATTTT.

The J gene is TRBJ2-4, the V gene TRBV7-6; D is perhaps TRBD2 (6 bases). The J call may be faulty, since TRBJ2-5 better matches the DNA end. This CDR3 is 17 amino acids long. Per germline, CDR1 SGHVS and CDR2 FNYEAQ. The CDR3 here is CASSPPFGRGEGETQYF. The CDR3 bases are TGTGCCAGCAGCCCCCCTTTCGGGCGGGGCGAGGGGGAGACCCAGTACTTC.

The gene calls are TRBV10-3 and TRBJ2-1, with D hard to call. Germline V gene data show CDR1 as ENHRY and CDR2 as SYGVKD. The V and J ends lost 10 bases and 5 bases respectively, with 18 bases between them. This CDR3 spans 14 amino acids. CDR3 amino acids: CATHALGRDNEQFF. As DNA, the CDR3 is TGTGCCACCCACGCTCTGGGCCGAGACAATGAGCAGTTCTTC.

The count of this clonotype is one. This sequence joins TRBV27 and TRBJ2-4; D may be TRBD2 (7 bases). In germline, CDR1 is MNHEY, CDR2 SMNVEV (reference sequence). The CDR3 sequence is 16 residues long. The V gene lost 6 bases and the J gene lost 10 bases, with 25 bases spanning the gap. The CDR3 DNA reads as TGTGCCAGCAGGGTGAGGGGGGGGAGTGCCAAAGAGATTCAGTACTTC. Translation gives CASRVRGGSAKEIQYF.

Here the CDR3 DNA reads TGTGCCAGCAGTCCCGTGGAAGTCGGGGGCGGTGACCAAGACATTCAGTACTTC. Translating it yields CASSPVEVGGGDQDIQYF. This chain connects TRBV27 to TRBJ2-4; tentatively, D is TRBD1 or TRBD2 (6 bases each). The CDR3 covers 18 residues. Per the germline V gene, CDR1 is MNHEY and CDR2 is SMNVEV (reference sequence). The V gene lost 5 bases and the J gene lost 8 bases, with 28 bases spanning the gap.

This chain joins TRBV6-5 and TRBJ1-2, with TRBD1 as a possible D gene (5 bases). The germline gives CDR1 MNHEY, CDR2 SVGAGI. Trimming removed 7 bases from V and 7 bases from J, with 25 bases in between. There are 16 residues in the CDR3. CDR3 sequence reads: CASTWGGLPEGSGYTF. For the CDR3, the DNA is TGTGCCAGCACTTGGGGGGGTTTACCGGAGGGCTCTGGCTACACCTTC.

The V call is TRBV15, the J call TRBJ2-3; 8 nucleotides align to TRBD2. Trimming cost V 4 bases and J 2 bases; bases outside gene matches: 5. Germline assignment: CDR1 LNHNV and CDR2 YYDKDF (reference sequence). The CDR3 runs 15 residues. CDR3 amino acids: CATSKGLGITDTQYF. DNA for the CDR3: TGTGCCACCAGCAAGGGACTAGGAATCACAGATACGCAGTATTTT.

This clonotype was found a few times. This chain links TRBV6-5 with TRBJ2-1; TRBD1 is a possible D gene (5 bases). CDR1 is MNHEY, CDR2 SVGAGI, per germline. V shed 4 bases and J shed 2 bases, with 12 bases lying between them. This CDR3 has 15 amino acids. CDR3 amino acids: CASSSRAGPYNEQFF. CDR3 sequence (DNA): TGTGCCAGCAGTTCTCGGGCAGGGCCCTACAATGAGCAGTTCTTC.